A single T cell receptor (beta chain) is shown here with its context. Its specific antigen is unknown. Within one base of it there is no much larger clone, and no base qualities were kept. These data belong to a study of cytomegalovirus exposure and HLA in healthy donors (dated by TCRdb to 2017 to 2019). About the study as a whole: An earlier analysis of roughly 630 of the donors reported roughly 300 Gb of sequence data and roughly 110 million unique TCR beta sequences from some 180 million T cells. An early release covering roughly 640 HLA-typed donors comprised around 300 gigabases of sequencing data and tens of millions of unique TCR sequences. The genetic ancestry cluster associated with self-reported Caucasian donors included roughly four fifths of the approximately 430 genotyped donors. The study aimed to test whether signatures of past pathogen exposure could be identified by cataloging public T cell receptors. The T cell repertoires of 550 to 850 subjects were profiled by immunosequencing and related to cytomegalovirus serostatus. Besides the first cohort of 666 subjects, a separate validation cohort made up of about 120 different subjects was used. To predict cytomegalovirus infection status, the study combined high-throughput TCR immunosequencing, statistical association of individual TCRs with disease status, and machine learning. To study patterns of TCR occurrence, a later analysis re-analyzed previously published TCR beta repertoires from several hundred donors and added high-resolution HLA genotyping. In the later analysis, no new phenotypic data were used to find candidate immune exposures; instead, reliance was placed on TCR beta sequences and their occurrence across donors. To decide whether each TCR beta V gene segment behaved as functional or pseudogenic, an earlier analysis of approximately 600 of the donors relied on high-throughput TCR beta sequencing. Donor age, sex, ethnicity and CMV serostatus were compiled together with the repertoire data. Genome-wide SNP genotypes for about 60% of the roughly 670 donors were used in a later genetic analysis, which treated that subset as a discovery cohort. Every repertoire in the discovery cohort had been generated on one and the same sequencing platform. HLA typing included class I and class II loci at four-digit resolution. Typing coverage differed by locus: A, B, C, DRB1 and DQB1 were typed in about 620-640 donors, DQA1 in 500 to 550, DPA1 in 600 to 610, and DPB1 in 400 to 480. About five DR-DQ haplotypes were handled as single units for association and clustering because linkage in the cohort was strong. On average, around 230,000 unique TCR beta nucleotide sequences were sequenced per donor among 398 genotyped donors of the cohort, with about 17% of those sequences being non-productive. Here is what the overall study found, with its caveats: This cohort had only TCR beta chains sequenced, and the lack of alpha or paired-chain data limited which features could be detected. Cytomegalovirus status was reported to be diagnosed by the classifier with high specificity and sensitivity in both the original and validation cohorts. Roughly uniform sequencing depth across donors was assumed in presence/absence analyses, although this assumption may not hold. Compared with the roughly 700-donor mean, donors in an Asian-associated ancestry cluster had fewer N-insertions in productive TCRs, according to a later genetic analysis. In vitro tests confirmed that a few of the cytomegalovirus-associated TCR beta chains recognize cytomegalovirus antigens. Specific HLA alleles were associated with 18,000 or so TCR beta sequences at a false discovery rate of 0.05 in a later analysis. Several of the top co-occurrence clusters appeared to be linked to parvovirus B19, influenza, CMV and Epstein-Barr virus, according to a later analysis. Because some donors lacked HLA typing at each locus, the association tests relied only on the typed subset. The authors suggested that the approach could potentially be extended to other disease states and immunological phenotypes. A cluster of highly shared sequence variants was judged likely to be a technical artifact of the sequencing pipeline. In a later analysis, the rate of TCR association differed among HLA loci, with DRB1 alleles having the most associated TCRs and HLA-C alleles having the fewest. The earlier analysis of 587 of the donors excluded about 16 rarely observed V segments, including chromosome 9 orphons, because counts were too low. While some public TCRs were present in many individuals, most TCR sequences turned up only very rarely across donors. In the study, some 160 TCR beta chains were listed as associated with cytomegalovirus. A later analysis found that most CMV-associated TCR beta chains appeared HLA-restricted, with HLA associations seemingly driven largely by CMV exposure. Immune exposure information for the cohort was limited to CMV serostatus. In a later genetic analysis, a missense DCLRE1C variant was associated with V-gene and J-gene trimming of TCR beta chains, and the association was replicated in an independent cohort. Linkage disequilibrium might explain the correlated functional status among segregating V segments, but an unknown experimental factor could not be excluded. Assigning TCR associations to individual alleles was difficult when HLA alleles, especially DR and DQ, strongly co-occurred. In a later analysis, HLA-associated TCR beta chains showed more clonal expansion and lower generation probabilities than non-associated chains that were equally common. The 87-base-pair reads could not distinguish some IMGT-functional V segments, including TRBV6-2 and TRBV6-3, so those segments were excluded. In an earlier analysis of fewer than 750 of the donors, most TCR beta V segments were observed in productive rearrangements about 87% or about 30% of the time, broadly matching IMGT annotations. A further reported finding was that TCR beta sequences accurately predicted the HLA-A and HLA-B alleles for most subjects in the first cohort.

Library preparation was by the immunoSEQ multiplex PCR assay. For the multiplex PCR, a mixture combining 60 forward primers for TCR Vbeta segments and 13 reverse primers for TCR Jbeta segments was used. A multiplex PCR assay on genomic DNA amplified the CDR3 region of rearranged TCR beta genes. The Illumina HiSeq System was used to sequence the amplified TCR beta libraries as 87-base-pair reads. Regarding the original processing steps: A later analysis tallied roughly 80 million unique TCR beta chains across the approximately 670 repertoires, and approximately 12 million of those chains were shared by two or more donors. Raw reads were error-corrected and collapsed into unique sequences with a nearest-neighbor algorithm that merged closely related sequences to remove PCR and sequencing errors. Alignment of CDR3 sequences to IMGT reference sequences was used to assign V, D and J gene segments. For a sequence to be retained, a match of at least six nucleotides to both a V gene segment and a J gene segment was required. Rearrangements were classified as productive when the CDR3 lacked stop codons and remained in frame with V and J, and all other rearrangements were classified as non-productive. CDR3 was defined according to IMGT convention as the region running from the second conserved V-encoded cysteine to the conserved J-encoded phenylalanine. Sequences without an unambiguous match to a single V gene segment were excluded from the earlier analysis of a few hundred of the donors. An earlier analysis of 550 to 650 of the donors classified V segments as functional when productive rearrangements were above 56.7% and as segregating when the standard deviation between donors was above 5%. To diagnose cytomegalovirus status from the catalog of TCR beta chain sequences, a statistical classification framework was built. A later analysis assigned V and J genes by comparing TCR nucleotide sequences with IMGT/GENE-DB human TR gene sequences. Using the TCRdist pipeline, a later analysis assigned CDR3 sequences along with most-parsimonious VDJ recombination scenarios. In a later analysis, every TCR beta chain was defined by the combination of its CDR3 amino acid sequence and its V-gene family, and reads without a unique V-gene family were dropped. A later analysis removed roughly 590 highly shared, low-generation-probability nucleotide sequences to deal with suspected cross-contamination and a sequencing artifact. In a later analysis, a clonal expansion index for each public chain was calculated from normalized within-repertoire ranks of inferred template counts. In a later analysis, generation probabilities were computed using a VDJ recombination model fitted to out-of-frame rearrangements, and the results were checked against IGoR. A later analysis scored TCR-TCR, TCR-HLA and TCR-CMV co-occurrence with hypergeometric tests, applying a repertoire-size bias correction to TCR pairs. False discovery rates were estimated in a later analysis by permuting HLA or CMV assignments 20 times. A later analysis grouped co-occurring TCRs with DBSCAN, adding TCRdist sequence similarity when clustering within HLA-allele-positive subsets. Co-occurrence clustering excluded repertoires with fewer than 30,000 or more than 120,000 public chains, plus five with anomalous nucleotide sharing. TCRdb holds this immuneACCESS table with in-frame rearrangements only. Some clones are missing; in checked studies, unresolved V genes explain under half, and the rest has no known cause. V and J calls and clone size are as listed in that table; D and trimming were resolved from the DNA. Counted in this sample were just under 95,000 clones; roughly 86% of them appeared once. The ten largest clonotypes hold 5.6% of the sample.

In total, 500 to 700 healthy bone marrow donors made up the cohort. Cohort members were all nominally healthy when sampled, although unrecorded immune exposures were likely present. The donor tested CMV seropositive and was one of the 289 seropositive cohort members. Every donor gave a peripheral blood sample, and the peripheral blood mononuclear cells from that sample were used for TCR beta sequencing. Genomic DNA extraction from the blood cell samples was performed with the Qiagen DNeasy Blood Extraction Kit. Clipping removes 0 bases from V and 4 bases from J, with 3 as the unmatched junction base count. From a lookup of the germline V gene (reference sequence), CDR1 and CDR2 are LNHNV and YYDKDF. Including cysteine and phenylalanine, the CDR3 has 15 amino acids. The DNA shown is the 45-base CDR3, in frame from base 1.

This chain is built from TRBV15 and TRBJ2-3; TRBD1 aligns with 8 central bases. The specimen sequenced was PBMCs. The clonotype originates from a woman aged 18-29 years in good health and CMV-seropositive. The DNA sequence follows: TGTGCCACCAGCAGAGACGGACAGGGAGCAGATACGCAGTATTTT. The encoded protein is CATSRDGQGADTQYF.